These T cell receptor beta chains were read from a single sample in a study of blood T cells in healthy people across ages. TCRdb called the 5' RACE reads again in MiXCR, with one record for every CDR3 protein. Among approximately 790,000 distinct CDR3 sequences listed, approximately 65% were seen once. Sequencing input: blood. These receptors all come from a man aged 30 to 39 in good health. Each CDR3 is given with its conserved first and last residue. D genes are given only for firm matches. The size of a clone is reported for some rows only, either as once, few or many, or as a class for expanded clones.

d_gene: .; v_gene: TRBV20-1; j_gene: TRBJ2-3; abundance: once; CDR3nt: TGCGGTGCTAGAGCGTCAGGGGGGCCAGATACGCAGTATTTT; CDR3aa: CGARASGGPDTQYF
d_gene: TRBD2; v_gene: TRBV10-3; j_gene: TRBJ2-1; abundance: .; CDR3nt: TGTGCCATCAGACCGGGGAGCGGGGGGGCTCAGTTTAACAATGAGCAGTTCTTC; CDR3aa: CAIRPGSGGAQFNNEQFF
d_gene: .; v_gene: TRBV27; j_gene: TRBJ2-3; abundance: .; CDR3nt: TGTGCCAGCAGTTATGTCTCCAGCACAGATACGCAGTATTTT; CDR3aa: CASSYVSSTDTQYF
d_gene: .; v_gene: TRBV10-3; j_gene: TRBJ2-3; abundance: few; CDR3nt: TGTGCCATCAGTGATGTGGGAAAGGGGACAGATACGCAGTATTTT; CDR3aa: CAISDVGKGTDTQYF
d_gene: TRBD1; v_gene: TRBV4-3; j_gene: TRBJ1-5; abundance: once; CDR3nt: TGCGCCAGCAGCCCCTGGACAGGGGAGAATCAGCCCCAGCATTTT; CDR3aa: CASSPWTGENQPQHF
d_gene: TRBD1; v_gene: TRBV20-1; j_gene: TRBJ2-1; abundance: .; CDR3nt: TGCAGTGCTAGAGATCCCAGGACAGGGGTATACAATGAGCAGTTCTTC; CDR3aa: CSARDPRTGVYNEQFF
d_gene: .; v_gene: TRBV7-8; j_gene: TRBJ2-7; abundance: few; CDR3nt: TGTGCCAGCAGCCCCCGGGTGAGCACCTACGAGCAGTACTTC; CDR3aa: CASSPRVSTYEQYF
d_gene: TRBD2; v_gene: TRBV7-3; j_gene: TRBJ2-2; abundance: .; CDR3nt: TGTGCCAGCAGCGCGACTAGCGGGGGTGGTGGCGGGGAGCTGTTTTTT; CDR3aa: CASSATSGGGGGELFF
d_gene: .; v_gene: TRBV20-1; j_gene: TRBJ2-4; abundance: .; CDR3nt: TGCAGTGCTAGAGATAGTCAGGGACACATTCAGTACTTC; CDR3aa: CSARDSQGHIQYF
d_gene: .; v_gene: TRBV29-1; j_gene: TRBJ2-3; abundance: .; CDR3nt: TGCAGCGTTGTAGGACTCCTCACAGATACGCAGTATTTT; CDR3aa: CSVVGLLTDTQYF
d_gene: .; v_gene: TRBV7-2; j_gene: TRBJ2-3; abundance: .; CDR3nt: TGTGCCAGCAGCATTAACGGAGTTCCTAGCACAGATACGCAGTATTTT; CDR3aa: CASSINGVPSTDTQYF
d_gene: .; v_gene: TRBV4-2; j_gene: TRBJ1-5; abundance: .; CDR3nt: TGTGCCAGCAGCCACGGGACGGATAGCAATCAGCCCCAGCATTTT; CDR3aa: CASSHGTDSNQPQHF
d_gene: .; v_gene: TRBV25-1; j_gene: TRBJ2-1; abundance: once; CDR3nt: TGTGCCTGCAGTGAGGGCGTTTCAGGCGCTAGCTCCTACAATGAGCAGTTCTTC; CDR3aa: CACSEGVSGASSYNEQFF
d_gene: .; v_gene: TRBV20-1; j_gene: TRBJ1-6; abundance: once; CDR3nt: TGCAGTGCTAGAGCCTTGGGAAATTCACCCCTCCACTTT; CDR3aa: CSARALGNSPLHF
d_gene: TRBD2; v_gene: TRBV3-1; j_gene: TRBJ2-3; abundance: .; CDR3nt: TGTGCCAGCAGCCGCAACCCTACTAGCGGGGGGCTATCAGATACGCAGTATTTT; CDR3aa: CASSRNPTSGGLSDTQYF
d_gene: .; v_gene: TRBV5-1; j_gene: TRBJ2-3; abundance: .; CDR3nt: TGCGCCAGCTCTCGGGAGGAGGACAGTTATTACTCCATACTTAACACAGATACGCAGTATTTT; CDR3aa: CASSREEDSYYSILNTDTQYF
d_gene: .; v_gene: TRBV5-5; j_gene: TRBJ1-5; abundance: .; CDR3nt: TGTGCCAGCAGCTTGGGAACCCAGGGGTATCAGCCCCAGCATTTT; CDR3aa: CASSLGTQGYQPQHF
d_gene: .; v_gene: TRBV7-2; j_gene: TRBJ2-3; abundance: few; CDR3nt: TGTGCCAGCAGCTCACAGCACTCCATTCTGGGAGATACGCAGTATTTT; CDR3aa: CASSSQHSILGDTQYF
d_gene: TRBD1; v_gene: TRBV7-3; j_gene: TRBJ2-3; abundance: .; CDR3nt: TGTGCCAGCAGTCCCGGGACAGGCTATAGCACAGATACGCAGTATTTT; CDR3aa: CASSPGTGYSTDTQYF
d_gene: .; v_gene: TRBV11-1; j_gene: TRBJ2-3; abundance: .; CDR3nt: TGTGCCAGCAGCCTCCTGGTTGTCGGGGGTACAGATACGCAGTATTTT; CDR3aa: CASSLLVVGGTDTQYF
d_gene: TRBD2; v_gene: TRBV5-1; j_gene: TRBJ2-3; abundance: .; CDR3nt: TGTGCCAGCAGCTTGGACTATTCGCGCGGGGGAGTAGATACGCAGTATTTT; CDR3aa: CASSLDYSRGGVDTQYF
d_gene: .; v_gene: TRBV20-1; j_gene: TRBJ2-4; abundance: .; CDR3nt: TGCAGTGCTGGGGAAGGTCGTGAGCAGTACTTC; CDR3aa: CSAGEGREQYF
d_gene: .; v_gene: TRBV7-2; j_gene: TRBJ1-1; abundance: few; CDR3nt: TGTGCCAGCAGCTTCGACAGTCCTGAAGCTTTCTTT; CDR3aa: CASSFDSPEAFF
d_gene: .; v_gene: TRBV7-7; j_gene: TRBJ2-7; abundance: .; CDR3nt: TGTGCTAGCAGCCAAACTCCGGGGGCCTACGAGCAGTACTTC; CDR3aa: CASSQTPGAYEQYF
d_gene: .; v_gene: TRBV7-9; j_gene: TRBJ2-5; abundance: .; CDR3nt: TGTGCCAGCAGCCCACAATGGGGGGGCGAAGAGACCCAGTACTTC; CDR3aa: CASSPQWGGEETQYF
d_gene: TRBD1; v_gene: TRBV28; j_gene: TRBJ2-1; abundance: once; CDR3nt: TGTGCCAGCAGTTTTCCCGGACAGGGTGGGCATGAGCAGTTCTTC; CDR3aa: CASSFPGQGGHEQFF
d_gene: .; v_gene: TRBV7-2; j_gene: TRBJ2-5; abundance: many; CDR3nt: TGTGCCAGCAGTTTCGAGGGTCGTCCAGAGACCCAGTACTTC; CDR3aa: CASSFEGRPETQYF
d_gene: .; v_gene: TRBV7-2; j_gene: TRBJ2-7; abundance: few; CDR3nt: TGTGCCAGCAGCCCAACCCAGCGCTCCGAGCAGTACTTC; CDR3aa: CASSPTQRSEQYF
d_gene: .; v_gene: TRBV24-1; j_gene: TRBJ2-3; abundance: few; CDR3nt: TGTGCCACCAGTACACAGGGAACAGATACGCAGTATTTT; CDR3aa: CATSTQGTDTQYF
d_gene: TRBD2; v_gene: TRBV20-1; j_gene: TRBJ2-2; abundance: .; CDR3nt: TGCAGTGCTAGACGACCCATACTAGCGGGGGTCGAGAACACCGGGGAGCTGTTTTTT; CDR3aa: CSARRPILAGVENTGELFF